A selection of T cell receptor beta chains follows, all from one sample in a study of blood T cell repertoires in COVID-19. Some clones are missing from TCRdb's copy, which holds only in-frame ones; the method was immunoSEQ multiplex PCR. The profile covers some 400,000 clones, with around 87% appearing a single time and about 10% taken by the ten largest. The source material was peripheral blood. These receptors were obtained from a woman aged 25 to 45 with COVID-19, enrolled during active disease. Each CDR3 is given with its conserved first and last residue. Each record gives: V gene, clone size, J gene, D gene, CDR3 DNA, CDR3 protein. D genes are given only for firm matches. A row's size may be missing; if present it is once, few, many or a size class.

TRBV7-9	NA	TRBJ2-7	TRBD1	TGTGCCAGCAGCCTAATAGGGTCGGGACAGGGCCACGAGCAGTACTTC	CASSLIGSGQGHEQYF
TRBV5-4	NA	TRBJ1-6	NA	TGTGCCAGCAGCGTTTCGGGGGGTGGTTCACCCCTCCACTTT	CASSVSGGGSPLHF
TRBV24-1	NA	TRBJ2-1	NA	TGTGCCACCAGAGCTAGCAATGAGCAGTTCTTC	CATRASNEQFF
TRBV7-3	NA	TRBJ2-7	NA	TGTGCCAGCAGCTTAACGGGGGGTGCCCACGAGCAGTACTTC	CASSLTGGAHEQYF
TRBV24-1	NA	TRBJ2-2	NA	TGTGCCACCAGTAGGCAGGACTTCAACACCGGGGAGCTGTTTTTT	CATSRQDFNTGELFF
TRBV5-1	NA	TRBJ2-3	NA	TGCGCCAGCAGCTCGGAGGCCACAGATACGCAGTATTTT	CASSSEATDTQYF
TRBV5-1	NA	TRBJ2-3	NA	TGCGCCAGCCAGAGCACAGATACGCAGTATTTT	CASQSTDTQYF
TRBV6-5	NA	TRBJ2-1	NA	TGTGCCAGCAGTTACTCGACAACCTACAATGAGCAGTTCTTC	CASSYSTTYNEQFF
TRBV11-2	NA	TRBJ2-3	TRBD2	TGTGCCAGCAGCTTAGTTGGCGGGAGAATCACAGATACGCAGTATTTT	CASSLVGGRITDTQYF
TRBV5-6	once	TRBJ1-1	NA	TGTGCCAGCAGCCCGGTGAGGGGAGGAGCTTTCTTT	CASSPVRGGAFF
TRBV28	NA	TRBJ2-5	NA	TGTGCCAGCAGTTCTACTCAGCGGATTAGGAGCGTTGAGACCCAGTACTTC	CASSSTQRIRSVETQYF
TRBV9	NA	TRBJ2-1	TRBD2	TGTGCCAGCAGCGTAGGGACTAGCGTATACAATGAGCAGTTCTTC	CASSVGTSVYNEQFF
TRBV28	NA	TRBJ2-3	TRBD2	TGTGCCAGCACTGCTAGCGGGAGAGGAGGCACAGATACGCAGTATTTT	CASTASGRGGTDTQYF
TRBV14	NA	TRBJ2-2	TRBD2	TGTGCCAGCAGCCAGCCTGGGGGTAGCGGGAGGTGGATGAACACCGGGGAGCTGTTTTTT	CASSQPGGSGRWMNTGELFF
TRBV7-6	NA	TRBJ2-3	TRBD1	TGTGCCAGCAGCCCGGGACAGAGATTCACAGATACGCAGTATTTT	CASSPGQRFTDTQYF
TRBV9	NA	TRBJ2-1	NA	TGTGCCAGCAGCGTAGATAGCGGACCTAACAATGAGCAGTTCTTC	CASSVDSGPNNEQFF
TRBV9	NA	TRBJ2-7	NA	TGTGCCAGCAGCCATTGGAATGACGTGGCGGCGAGGTACTTC	CASSHWNDVAARYF
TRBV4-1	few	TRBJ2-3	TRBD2	TGCGCCAGCAGCCCTGGGACTAGTTCTTTCACAGATACGCAGTATTTT	CASSPGTSSFTDTQYF
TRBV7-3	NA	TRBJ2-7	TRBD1	TGTGCCAGCAGCTTAATGCCAGGGGGATCCTACGAGCAGTACTTC	CASSLMPGGSYEQYF
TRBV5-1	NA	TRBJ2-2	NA	TGCGCCAGCAGCTTGGTGTTAGCGAGAAACACCGGGGAGCTGTTTTTT	CASSLVLARNTGELFF
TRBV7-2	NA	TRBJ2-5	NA	TGTGCCAGCAGCTTAAGCACTGCGCGGGGCCAAGAGACCCAGTACTTC	CASSLSTARGQETQYF
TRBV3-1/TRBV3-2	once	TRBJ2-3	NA	TGTGCCAGCAGCCCGACAGGCACAGATACGCAGTATTTT	CASSPTGTDTQYF
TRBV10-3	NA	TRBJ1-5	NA	TGTGCCATCAGTGAGGTGACTAATCAGCCCCAGCATTTT	CAISEVTNQPQHF
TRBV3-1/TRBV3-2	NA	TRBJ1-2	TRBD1	TGTGCCAGCAACCCGGACAGGGGTGGGAACTATGGCTACACCTTC	CASNPDRGGNYGYTF
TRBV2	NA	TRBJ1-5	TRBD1	TGTGCCAGCAGTCGGGACAGCCTTAGCAATCAGCCCCAGCATTTT	CASSRDSLSNQPQHF
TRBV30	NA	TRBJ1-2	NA	TGTGCCTGGAGTACAGGGACCTATGGCTACACCTTC	CAWSTGTYGYTF
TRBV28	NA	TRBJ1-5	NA	TGTGCCAGCATCAAACCCCGGCAGGGGTGGAATCAGCCCCAGCATTTT	CASIKPRQGWNQPQHF
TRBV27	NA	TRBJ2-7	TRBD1	TGTGCCAGCAGTTTATCCCCGACAGGGGCCTACGAGCAGTACTTC	CASSLSPTGAYEQYF
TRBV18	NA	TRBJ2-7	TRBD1	TGTGCCAGCTCACCGGGACAGGGTTCCTACGAGCAGTACTTC	CASSPGQGSYEQYF
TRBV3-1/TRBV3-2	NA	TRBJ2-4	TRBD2	TGTGCCAGCAGCCAACTCCCGTCGGTAGCGGGAGGTCTAGCCAAAAACATTCAGTACTTC	CASSQLPSVAGGLAKNIQYF
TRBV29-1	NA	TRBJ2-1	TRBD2	TGCAGCGGGGCTGCGGGAGCTTACAATGAGCAGTTCTTC	CSGAAGAYNEQFF
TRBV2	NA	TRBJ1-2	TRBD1	TGTGCCAGCAGATCTGGTTCGGGACAGGGGAATGGCTACACCTTC	CASRSGSGQGNGYTF
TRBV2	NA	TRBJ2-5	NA	TGTGCCAGCAGTGGACTAGTAGAGACCCAGTACTTC	CASSGLVETQYF
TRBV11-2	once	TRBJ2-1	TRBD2	TGTGCCAGCAGCTTAGGGGCAACTAGCGGACCAGACGCCTACAATGAGCAGTTCTTC	CASSLGATSGPDAYNEQFF
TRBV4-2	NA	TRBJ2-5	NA	TGTGCCAGCAGCCCGGGACTCCTCCGAGAGACCCAGTACTTC	CASSPGLLRETQYF
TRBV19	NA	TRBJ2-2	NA	TGTGCCAGTCTACCCAGGGGGGCGAACACCGGGGAGCTGTTTTTT	CASLPRGANTGELFF
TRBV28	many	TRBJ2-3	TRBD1	TGTGCCAGCAGTCCAGGGACAGGTCACACAGATACGCAGTATTTT	CASSPGTGHTDTQYF
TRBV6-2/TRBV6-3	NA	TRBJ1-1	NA	TGTGCCAGCAGTTACATAGGGGTTGAAGCTTTCTTT	CASSYIGVEAFF
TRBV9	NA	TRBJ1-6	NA	TGTGCCAGCAGCGTAGTGGGGGGGGTAAATTCACCCCTCCACTTT	CASSVVGGVNSPLHF
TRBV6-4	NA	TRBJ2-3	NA	TGTGCCAGCAGTGAAGGAGCGGACACAGATACGCAGTATTTT	CASSEGADTDTQYF
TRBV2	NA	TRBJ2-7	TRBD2	TGTGCCAGCAGCCTACAGCGGGAGTCCTACGAGCAGTACTTC	CASSLQRESYEQYF
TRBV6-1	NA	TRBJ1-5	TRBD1	TGTGCCAGCAGTGACGACAGGGGGAGCAGCAATCAGCCCCAGCATTTT	CASSDDRGSSNQPQHF
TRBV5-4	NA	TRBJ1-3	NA	TGTGCCAGCAGCTTGGGGGGGGATGGAAACACCATATATTTT	CASSLGGDGNTIYF